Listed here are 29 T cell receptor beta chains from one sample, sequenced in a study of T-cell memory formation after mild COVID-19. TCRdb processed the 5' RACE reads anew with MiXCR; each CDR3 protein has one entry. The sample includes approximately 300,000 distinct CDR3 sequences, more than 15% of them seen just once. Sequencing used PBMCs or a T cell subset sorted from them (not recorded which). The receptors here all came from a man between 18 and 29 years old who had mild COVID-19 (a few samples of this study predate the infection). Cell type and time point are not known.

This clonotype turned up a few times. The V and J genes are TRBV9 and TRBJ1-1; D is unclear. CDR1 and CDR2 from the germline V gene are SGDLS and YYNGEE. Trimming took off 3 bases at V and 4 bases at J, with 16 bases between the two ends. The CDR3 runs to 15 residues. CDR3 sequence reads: CASSARIGVGTEAFF. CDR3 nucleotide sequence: TGTGCCAGCAGCGCACGTATCGGGGTCGGCACTGAAGCTTTCTTT.

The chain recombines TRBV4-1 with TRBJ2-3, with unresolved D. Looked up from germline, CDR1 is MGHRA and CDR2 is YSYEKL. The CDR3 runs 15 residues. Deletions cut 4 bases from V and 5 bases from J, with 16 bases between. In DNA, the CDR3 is TGCGCCAGCAGCCCCTCGATACGCGTCAAAGATACGCAGTATTTT. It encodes CASSPSIRVKDTQYF.

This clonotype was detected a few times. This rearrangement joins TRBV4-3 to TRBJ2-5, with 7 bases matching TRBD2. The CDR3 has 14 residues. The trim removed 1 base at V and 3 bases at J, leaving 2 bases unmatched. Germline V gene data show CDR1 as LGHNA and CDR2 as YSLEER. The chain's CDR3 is CASSQAGLEETQYF. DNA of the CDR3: TGCGCCAGCAGCCAAGCAGGACTAGAAGAGACCCAGTACTTC.

Here the CDR3 DNA reads TGTGCCAGCTCACCAACCGGGAACGAGCAGTACTTC. The encoded protein is CASSPTGNEQYF. The chain combines TRBV18 with TRBJ2-7; a possible D gene is TRBD2 (5 bases). Germline values: CDR1 KGHSH, CDR2 LQKENI. CDR3 length: 12 amino acids. Trimming took off 2 bases at V and 5 bases at J, with 7 bases between the two ends.

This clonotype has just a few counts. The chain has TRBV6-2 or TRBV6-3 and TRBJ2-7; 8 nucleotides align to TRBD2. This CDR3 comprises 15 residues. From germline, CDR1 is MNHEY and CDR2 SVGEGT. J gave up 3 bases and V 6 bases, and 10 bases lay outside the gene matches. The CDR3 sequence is CASSPLSGGVYEQYV. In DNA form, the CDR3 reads TGTGCCAGCAGCCCCCTAAGCGGGGGTGTCTACGAGCAGTACGTC.

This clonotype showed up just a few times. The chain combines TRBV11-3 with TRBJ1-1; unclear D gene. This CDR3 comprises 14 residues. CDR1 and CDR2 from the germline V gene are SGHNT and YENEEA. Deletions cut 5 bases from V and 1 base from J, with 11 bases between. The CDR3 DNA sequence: TGTGCCAGCAGCCGTAGCGTCGAGAACACTGAAGCTTTCTTT. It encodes CASSRSVENTEAFF. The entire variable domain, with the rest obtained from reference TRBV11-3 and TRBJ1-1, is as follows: EAGVVQSPRYKIIEKKQPVAFWCNPISGHNTLYWYLQNLGQGPELLIRYENEEAVDDSQLPKDRFSAERLKGVDSTLKIQPAELGDSAVYLCASSRSVENTEAFFGQGTRLTVV.

The CDR3 sequence: CASSTAGLRPGMNTIYF. CDR3 nucleotides: TGTGCCAGCTCTACGGCAGGGCTACGACCCGGGATGAACACCATATATTTT. V is TRBV18 and J is TRBJ1-3; maybe TRBD1 (5 bases). CDR3 length: 17 amino acids. Germline loops: CDR1 KGHSH, CDR2 LQKENI. Trimming left V 6 bases short and J 7 bases short, with 25 bases between.

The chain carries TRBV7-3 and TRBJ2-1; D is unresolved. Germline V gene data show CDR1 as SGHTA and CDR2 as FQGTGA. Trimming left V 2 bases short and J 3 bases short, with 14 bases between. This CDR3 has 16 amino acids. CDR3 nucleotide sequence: TGTGCCAGCAGCTTATACCCAGCGATAAGCTACAATGAGCAGTTCTTC. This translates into CASSLYPAISYNEQFF.

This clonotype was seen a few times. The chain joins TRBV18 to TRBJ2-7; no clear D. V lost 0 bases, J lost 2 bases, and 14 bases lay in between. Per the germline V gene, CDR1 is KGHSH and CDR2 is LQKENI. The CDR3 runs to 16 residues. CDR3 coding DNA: TGTGCCAGCTCACCACCGTCCGGCAGGTTAGCCTACGAGCAGTACTTC. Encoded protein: CASSPPSGRLAYEQYF. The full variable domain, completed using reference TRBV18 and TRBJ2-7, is NAGVMQNPRHLVRRRGQEARLRCSPMKGHSHVYWYRQLPEEGLKFMVYLQKENIIDESGMPKERFSAEFPKEGPSILRIQQVVRGDSAAYFCASSPPSGRLAYEQYFGPGTRLTVT.

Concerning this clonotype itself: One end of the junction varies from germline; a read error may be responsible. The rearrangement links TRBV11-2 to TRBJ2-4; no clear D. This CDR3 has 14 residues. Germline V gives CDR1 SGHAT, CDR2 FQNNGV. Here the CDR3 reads CASSLEGAKNIQYF. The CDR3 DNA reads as TGTGCCAGCAGTTTAGAAGGGGCCAAAAACATTCAGTACTTC.

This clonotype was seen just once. CDR3 region: CASRAKQGTDYGYTF. CDR3 nucleotides: TGTGCCAGCAGGGCGAAACAGGGAACAGACTATGGCTACACCTTC. J is TRBJ1-2 and V is TRBV12-3 or TRBV12-4, with a possible D match to TRBD1 (6 bases). V lost 6 bases to trimming and J lost 3 bases, with 17 bases between them. The CDR3 covers 15 residues.

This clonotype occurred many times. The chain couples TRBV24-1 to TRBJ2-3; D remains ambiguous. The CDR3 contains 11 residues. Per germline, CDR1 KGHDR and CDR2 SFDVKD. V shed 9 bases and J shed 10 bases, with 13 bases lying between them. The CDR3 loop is CATGDPRSQYF. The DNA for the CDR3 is TGTGCCACCGGGGATCCTAGGTCGCAGTATTTT.

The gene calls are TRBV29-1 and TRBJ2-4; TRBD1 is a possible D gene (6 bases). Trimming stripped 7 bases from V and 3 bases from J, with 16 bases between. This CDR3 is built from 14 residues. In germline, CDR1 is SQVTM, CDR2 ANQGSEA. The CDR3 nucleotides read TGCAGCGCCACAGGGACCTTCAGCAAAAACATTCAGTACTTC. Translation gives CSATGTFSKNIQYF.

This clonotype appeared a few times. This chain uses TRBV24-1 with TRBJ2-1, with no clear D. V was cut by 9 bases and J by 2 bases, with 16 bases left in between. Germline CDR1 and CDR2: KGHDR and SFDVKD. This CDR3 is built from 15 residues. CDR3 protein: CATGRRAAPYNEQFF. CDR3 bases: TGTGCCACCGGACGACGGGCGGCCCCCTACAATGAGCAGTTCTTC.

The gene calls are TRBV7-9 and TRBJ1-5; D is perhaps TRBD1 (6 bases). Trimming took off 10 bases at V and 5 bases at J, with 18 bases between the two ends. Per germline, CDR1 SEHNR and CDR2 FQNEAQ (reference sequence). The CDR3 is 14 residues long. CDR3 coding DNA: TGTGCCATCAATGAACTAGGGGGACATCAGCCCCAGCATTTT. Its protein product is CAINELGGHQPQHF.

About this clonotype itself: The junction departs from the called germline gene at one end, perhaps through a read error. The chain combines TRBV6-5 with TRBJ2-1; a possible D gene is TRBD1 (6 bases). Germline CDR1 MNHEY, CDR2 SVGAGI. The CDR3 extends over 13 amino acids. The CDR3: CASTQGIYTEQFF. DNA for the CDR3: TGTGCCAGCACCCAGGGGATCTACACTGAGCAGTTCTTC.

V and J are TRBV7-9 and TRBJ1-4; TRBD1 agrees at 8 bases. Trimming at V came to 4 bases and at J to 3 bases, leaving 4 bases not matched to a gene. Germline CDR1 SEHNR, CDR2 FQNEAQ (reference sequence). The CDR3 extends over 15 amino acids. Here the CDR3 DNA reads TGTGCCAGCAGCTCAGCCAGGGGGCCTAATGAAAAACTGTTTTTT. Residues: CASSSARGPNEKLFF.

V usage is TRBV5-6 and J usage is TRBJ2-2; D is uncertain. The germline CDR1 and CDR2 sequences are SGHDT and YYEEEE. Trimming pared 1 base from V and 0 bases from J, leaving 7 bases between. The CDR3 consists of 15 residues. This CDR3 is CASSLLRTNTGELFF. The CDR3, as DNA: TGTGCCAGCAGCTTGCTCAGGACGAACACCGGGGAGCTGTTTTTT.

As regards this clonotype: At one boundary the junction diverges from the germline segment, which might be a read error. The CDR3 DNA sequence: TGTGCCAGCAGCAATCACACCGGGGAGATGTTTTTT. Protein product: CASSNHTGEMFF. This rearrangement joins TRBV7-9 to TRBJ2-2; possibly TRBD2 for D (5 bases). CDR3 length equals 12 residues. Germline V gene lookup returns CDR1 SEHNR and CDR2 FQNEAQ (reference sequence).

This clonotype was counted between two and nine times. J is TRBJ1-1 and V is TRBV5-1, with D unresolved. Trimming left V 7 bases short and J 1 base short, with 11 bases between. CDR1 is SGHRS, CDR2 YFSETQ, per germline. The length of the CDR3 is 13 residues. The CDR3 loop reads CASSRNENTEAFF. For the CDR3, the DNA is TGCGCCAGCTCCCGTAACGAGAACACTGAAGCTTTCTTT.

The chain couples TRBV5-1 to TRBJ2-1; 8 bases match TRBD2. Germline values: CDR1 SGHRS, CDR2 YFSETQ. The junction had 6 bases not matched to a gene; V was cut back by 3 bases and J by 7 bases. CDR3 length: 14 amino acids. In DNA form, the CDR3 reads TGCGCCAGCAGCTCCGGGACTAGGATGAATGAGCAGTTCTTC. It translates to CASSSGTRMNEQFF.

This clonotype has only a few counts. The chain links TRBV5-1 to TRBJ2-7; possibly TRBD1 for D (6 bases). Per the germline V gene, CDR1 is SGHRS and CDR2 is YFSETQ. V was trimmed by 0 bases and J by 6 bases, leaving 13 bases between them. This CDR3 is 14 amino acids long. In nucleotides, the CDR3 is TGCGCCAGCAGCTTGGTGAACGCGGACAGCGAGCAGTACTTC. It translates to CASSLVNADSEQYF.

This CDR3 is CASSRQGVNEQFF. The CDR3 region has the DNA TGTGCCAGCAGCCGACAGGGGGTCAATGAGCAGTTCTTC. The chain recombines TRBV7-2 with TRBJ2-1, with 9 bases identical to TRBD1. In germline, CDR1 is SGHTA, CDR2 FQGNSA. V lost 5 bases to trimming and J lost 6 bases; unmatched junction nucleotides: 2. The CDR3 is 13 residues long.

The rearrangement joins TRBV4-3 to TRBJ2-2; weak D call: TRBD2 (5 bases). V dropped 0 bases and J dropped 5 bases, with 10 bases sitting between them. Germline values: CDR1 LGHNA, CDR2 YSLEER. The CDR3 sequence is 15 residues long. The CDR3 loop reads CASSQEIGLTGELFF. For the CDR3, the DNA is TGCGCCAGCAGCCAAGAGATAGGACTGACCGGGGAGCTGTTTTTT.

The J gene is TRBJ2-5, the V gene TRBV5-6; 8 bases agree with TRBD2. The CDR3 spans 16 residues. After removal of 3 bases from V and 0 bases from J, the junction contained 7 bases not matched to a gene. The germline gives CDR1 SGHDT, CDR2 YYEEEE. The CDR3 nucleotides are TGTGCCAGCAGCTCGCTGGGAGCGGGGGACCAAGAGACCCAGTACTTC. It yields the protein CASSSLGAGDQETQYF.

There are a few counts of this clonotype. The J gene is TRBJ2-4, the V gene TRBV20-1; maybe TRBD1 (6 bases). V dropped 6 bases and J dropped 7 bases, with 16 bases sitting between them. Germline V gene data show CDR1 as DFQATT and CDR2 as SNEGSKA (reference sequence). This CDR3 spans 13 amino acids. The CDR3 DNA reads TGCAGTGCGAGCGCAGGGGATGAGAACATTCAGTACTTC. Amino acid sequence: CSASAGDENIQYF.

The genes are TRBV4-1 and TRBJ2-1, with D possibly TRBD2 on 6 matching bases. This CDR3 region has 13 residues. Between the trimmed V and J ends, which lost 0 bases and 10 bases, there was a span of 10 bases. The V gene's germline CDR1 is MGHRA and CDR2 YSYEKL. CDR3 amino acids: CASSQDPGLEQFF. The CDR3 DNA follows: TGCGCCAGCAGCCAAGATCCGGGACTCGAGCAGTTCTTC.

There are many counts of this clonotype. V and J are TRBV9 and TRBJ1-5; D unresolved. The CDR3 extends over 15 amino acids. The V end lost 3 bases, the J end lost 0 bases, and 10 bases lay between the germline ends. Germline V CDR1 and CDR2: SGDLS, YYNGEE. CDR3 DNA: TGTGCCAGCAGCGAGGGATCTCTTAGCAATCAGCCCCAGCATTTT. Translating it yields CASSEGSLSNQPQHF.

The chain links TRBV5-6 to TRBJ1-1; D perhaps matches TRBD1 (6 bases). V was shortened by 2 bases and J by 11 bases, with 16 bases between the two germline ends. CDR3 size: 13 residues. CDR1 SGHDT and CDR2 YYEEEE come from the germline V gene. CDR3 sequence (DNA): TGTGCCAGCAGCTTCGGGGGCCCCAACGGGGCTTTCTTT. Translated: CASSFGGPNGAFF.